A selection of T cell receptor beta chains follows, all from one sample in a study of T cell clonotyping in hematopoietic cell transplantation. Here immunoSEQ multiplex PCR was the method, and the copy in TCRdb shows in-frame clones only, minus some. The table includes around 21,000 clones, roughly 88% detected once. The sample in question was peripheral blood mononuclear cells, obtained before stem cell transplant. The receptors originated from a man aged 18 to 29 with biphenotypic leukemia. Some clones in this sample may be carry-over from other donors' samples. CDR3s include the opening cysteine and the closing phenylalanine or tryptophan. D genes are given only for firm matches. Clone size is shown for a subset of rows, as once, few, many or a class of expanded clone.

NA,13,TRBJ1-2,NA,TRBV29-1,TGCAGCGTTGAAGTGGCGGTGACCTATGGCTACACCTTC,CSVEVAVTYGYTF
TRBD1,14,TRBJ2-7,once,TRBV6-5,TGTGCCAGCAGTTATGGACAGGCCGCCTACGAGCAGTACTTC,CASSYGQAAYEQYF
NA,15,TRBJ2-7,NA,TRBV11-3,TGTGCCAGCAGCCCCATATTAGCTTCGTTGAGCGAGCAGTACTTC,CASSPILASLSEQYF
TRBD1,13,TRBJ1-1,NA,TRBV5-1,TGCGCCAGCAGCGGGACAGCCGACTCTGAAGCTTTCTTT,CASSGTADSEAFF
NA,12,TRBJ1-2,NA,TRBV5-8,TGTGCCAGCAAATCGATCAACTATGGCTACACCTTC,CASKSINYGYTF
NA,15,TRBJ1-2,few,TRBV5-6,TGTGCCAGCAGCTTTCAAGGAAGGACTAACTATGGCTACACCTTC,CASSFQGRTNYGYTF
NA,15,TRBJ1-6,NA,TRBV7-9,TGTGCCAGCAGCTTAGACAGGATGAGGGGTTCACCCCTCCACTTT,CASSLDRMRGSPLHF
NA,18,TRBJ1-5,NA,TRBV21-1,TGTGCCTCCTCAGCCCAATTCTTCGGCAGGCGACCCAATCAGCCCCAGCATTTT,CASSAQFFGRRPNQPQHF
NA,16,TRBJ1-1,NA,TRBV4-3,TGCGCCAGCAGCCAAGATGGCGGAGGATATTACACTGAAGCTTTCTTT,CASSQDGGGYYTEAFF
NA,14,TRBJ1-2,NA,TRBV19,TGTGCCAGTAGTAAAACGGTCCAGGGGAAAGGCTACACCTTC,CASSKTVQGKGYTF
NA,11,TRBJ2-5,NA,TRBV30,TGTGCCTGGAGTGCGGGGGAGACCCAGTACTTC,CAWSAGETQYF
NA,15,TRBJ2-7,NA,TRBV7-2,TGTGCCAGCAGCTCACCTACAATGGGCAGTTGGAAGCAGTACTTC,CASSSPTMGSWKQYF
TRBD2,16,TRBJ2-2,NA,TRBV7-3,TGTGCCAGCAGCTCCGGACTAGCGGGAGCTACGGGGGAGCTGTTTTTT,CASSSGLAGATGELFF
TRBD2,18,TRBJ2-1,NA,TRBV6-1,TGTGCCAGCAGTGAAGCGGGAGGACTAGCGGGAGTAGGGAATGAGCAGTTCTTC,CASSEAGGLAGVGNEQFF
NA,16,TRBJ1-5,NA,TRBV15,TGTGCCACCAGCAGAGAGTCGGGTCCACGGATACAGCCCCAGCATTTT,CATSRESGPRIQPQHF
NA,13,TRBJ1-1,NA,TRBV10-1,TGCGCCAGCAGCCCACAGGCGAACACTGAAGCTTTCTTT,CASSPQANTEAFF
TRBD2,12,TRBJ2-1,once,TRBV19,TGTGCCAGTAGTATTAGGGAGGGTGAGCAGTTCTTC,CASSIREGEQFF
TRBD1,13,TRBJ1-2,NA,TRBV4-1,TGCGCCAGCAGACTAGGACAGGGTGATGGCTACACCTTC,CASRLGQGDGYTF
NA,11,TRBJ1-1,NA,TRBV11-1,TGTGCCAGCAGCTTAAGAGGTGAAGCTTTCTTT,CASSLRGEAFF
TRBD1,19,TRBJ2-4,NA,TRBV7-2,TGTGCCAGCAGCTGGGCCGGGACAGGGTTTGGAGGGGCCAAAAACATTCAGTACTTC,CASSWAGTGFGGAKNIQYF
NA,15,TRBJ2-1,few,TRBV18,TGTGCCAGCTCACCACCGGGGGGGCCGCGGTATGAGCAGTTCTTC,CASSPPGGPRYEQFF
NA,15,TRBJ1-1,few,TRBV7-9,TGTGCCAGCAGCTTAGCGGGGGTTAAGACTGGTGAAGCTTTCTTT,CASSLAGVKTGEAFF
NA,18,TRBJ2-7,once,TRBV30,TGTGCCTGGAGTGCCAACAACCCTTGGCAGGGGAAAGAATACGAGCAGTACTTC,CAWSANNPWQGKEYEQYF
TRBD1,15,TRBJ1-4,once,TRBV27,TGTGCCAGCAGGCCAGACCTCGGACAGGATGAAAAACTGTTTTTT,CASRPDLGQDEKLFF
NA,15,TRBJ2-7,NA,TRBV11-2,TGTGCCAGCAGCTTTGGCATAGGGCCTTCCTACGAGCAGTACTTC,CASSFGIGPSYEQYF
NA,13,TRBJ1-5,NA,TRBV2,TGTGCCAGCATGACGTTTGCCCATCAGCCCCAGCATTTT,CASMTFAHQPQHF
TRBD2,15,TRBJ2-1,once,TRBV7-2,TGTGCCAGCAGTCCGAAAAGCGGGGGGGTTAATGAGCAGTTCTTC,CASSPKSGGVNEQFF
TRBD2,14,TRBJ2-1,NA,TRBV30,TGTGCCTGGGACCTGGGACTAGCGGGAGGCTCGCAGTTCTTC,CAWDLGLAGGSQFF
NA,14,TRBJ2-7,NA,TRBV19,TGTGCCAGTAGTGCGAGGACAGCCACCTACGAGCAGTACTTC,CASSARTATYEQYF
NA,15,TRBJ1-1,once,TRBV5-4,TGTGCCAGCAGCTTTTGGACAGCCATGAACACTGAAGCTTTCTTT,CASSFWTAMNTEAFF
NA,13,TRBJ2-1,NA,TRBV5-4,TGTGCCAGCAGCCTACAGCTTTACAATGAGCAGTTCTTC,CASSLQLYNEQFF
NA,14,TRBJ1-1,NA,TRBV14,TGTGCCAGCAGCCAGACCGGCCGGGGCACTGAAGCTTTCTTT,CASSQTGRGTEAFF
NA,15,TRBJ2-3,NA,TRBV7-7,TGTGCCAGCAGCTTAGCGCCATCATTCGCAGATACGCAGTATTTT,CASSLAPSFADTQYF
TRBD1,14,TRBJ2-3,once,TRBV4-2,TGTGCCAGCAGCCCAGGACAGGGACGAGATACGCAGTATTTT,CASSPGQGRDTQYF
TRBD1,16,TRBJ1-2,NA,TRBV4-1,TGCGCCAGCAGCCAGGTCGACAGGGCCGACCGGGGGGGCTACACCTTC,CASSQVDRADRGGYTF
TRBD1,14,TRBJ1-2,NA,TRBV9,TGTGCCAGCAGCGCGGGACAGCATATCTATGGCTACACCTTC,CASSAGQHIYGYTF
TRBD1,15,TRBJ2-7,few,TRBV6-1,TGTGCCAGCCCCCGAGAGGGGGACAGCTCCTACGAGCAGTACTTC,CASPREGDSSYEQYF
NA,13,TRBJ1-1,NA,TRBV7-9,TGTGCCAGCAGCTTAGAGGTAGACACTGAAGCTTTCTTT,CASSLEVDTEAFF
TRBD2,15,TRBJ2-7,NA,TRBV7-9,TGTGCCAGCAGGAGAGGGGCTAGCGGGAGCTACGAGCAGTACTTC,CASRRGASGSYEQYF
TRBD1,14,TRBJ1-1,NA,TRBV7-8,TGTGCCAGCACCGTAGGACAGGGCCCCACTGAAGCTTTCTTT,CASTVGQGPTEAFF
TRBD1,13,TRBJ1-1,NA,TRBV10-2,TGCGCCAGCCGGGAACAGGGGGACACTGAAGCTTTCTTT,CASREQGDTEAFF
NA,15,TRBJ1-2,NA,TRBV5-1,TGCGCCAGCAGGGCTACCGGGACGGTCAACTATGGCTACACCTTC,CASRATGTVNYGYTF
NA,11,TRBJ2-3,NA,TRBV29-1,TGCAGCGTTGAACAGGGGGATACGCAGTATTTT,CSVEQGDTQYF
NA,15,TRBJ1-6,NA,TRBV27,TGTGCCAGCAGTTTAATGGTGGCAGGGAATTCACCCCTCCACTTT,CASSLMVAGNSPLHF
TRBD1,13,TRBJ1-1,once,TRBV19,TGTGCCAGTAGTTCCACAGGGGACACTGAAGCTTTCTTT,CASSSTGDTEAFF
TRBD2,15,TRBJ2-5,NA,TRBV6-5,TGTGCCAGCAGTGCCCTAGCGGGGGCCCAAGAGACCCAGTACTTC,CASSALAGAQETQYF
NA,15,TRBJ2-3,NA,TRBV4-2,TGTGCCAGCAGCCAAACCTCGACTAGTTTAGATACGCAGTATTTT,CASSQTSTSLDTQYF
NA,15,TRBJ1-6,NA,TRBV14,TGTGCCAGCAGCCAAGGGCAGATAAATAATTCACCCCTCCACTTT,CASSQGQINNSPLHF
NA,14,TRBJ1-6,NA,TRBV5-6,TGTGCCAGCCACCTAGGGACGGGTAATTCACCCCTCCACTTT,CASHLGTGNSPLHF
NA,14,TRBJ2-7,NA,TRBV6-6,TGTGCCAGCAGTGCCGGCCCTAGCCTGTACGAGCAGTACTTC,CASSAGPSLYEQYF
NA,11,TRBJ1-4,NA,TRBV20-1,TGCAGTGCTAGAGAAGGCATTGGGCTGTTTTTT,CSAREGIGLFF
TRBD1,14,TRBJ1-1,NA,TRBV10-2,TGCGCCAGCAGGAGTGGGACAGGGAACACTGAAGCTTTCTTT,CASRSGTGNTEAFF
NA,15,TRBJ1-3,NA,TRBV4-2,TGTGCCAGCAGCCAAGATTTGGGAAGTGGGAACACCATATATTTT,CASSQDLGSGNTIYF